Following are 6 T cell receptor beta chains from one sample sequenced in a study of blood T cell repertoires in COVID-19 (dated by TCRdb to 2020 to 2022). Library creation used the immunoSEQ multiplex PCR assay. TCRdb limited this immuneACCESS table to in-frame rearrangements with V and J called. A share of clones is missing; checked studies link under half to unresolved V genes, and the rest is unexplained. In all, the sample holds approximately 200,000 clones, and 70% to 85% of those were seen once. The biggest ten clones account for 6.9% of the sample. The source material was peripheral blood. All receptors derive from a human donor with acute or convalescent COVID-19. The donor label of this sample is uncertain.

The V call is TRBV29-1, the J call TRBJ2-1; perhaps TRBD2 as D (5 bases). V was pared by 7 bases and J by 0 bases, with 16 bases between. The CDR3 is 15 residues long. The germline CDR1 and CDR2 sequences are SQVTM and ANQGSEA. The CDR3 DNA is TGCAGCGCCCGTCGGAGCGGAACCTCCTACAATGAGCAGTTCTTC. Translating gives CSARRSGTSYNEQFF.

The chain recombines TRBV3-1 (or the pseudogene TRBV3-2) with TRBJ2-5; 9 bases line up with TRBD1. The CDR3 length is 14 residues. The germline gives CDR1 LGHDT, CDR2 YNNKEL (reference sequence). J gave up 6 bases and V 4 bases, and 6 bases lay outside the gene matches. The CDR3 sequence: CASSPTGGRQTQYF. CDR3 DNA sequence: TGTGCCAGCAGCCCGACAGGGGGTCGACAGACCCAGTACTTC.

The V gene is TRBV9, the J gene TRBJ2-3; D is ambiguous. Trimming removed 0 bases from V and 0 bases from J, with 11 bases in between. The CDR3 loop spans 16 amino acids. Germline-derived CDR1 and CDR2 are SGDLS and YYNGEE. In nucleotides, the CDR3 is TGTGCCAGCAGCGTAGATGGCCGTCGTAGCACAGATACGCAGTATTTT. Translated: CASSVDGRRSTDTQYF. Filled out from reference TRBV9 and TRBJ2-3, the complete variable domain reads DSGVTQTPKHLITATGQRVTLRCSPRSGDLSVYWYQQSLDQGLQFLIQYYNGEERAKGNILERFSAQQFPDLHSELNLSSLELGDSALYFCASSVDGRRSTDTQYFGPGTRLTVL.

CDR3 in amino acids: CASSMDRGDYGYTF. CDR3 sequence (DNA): TGTGCCAGCAGCATGGACAGGGGGGACTATGGCTACACCTTC. V gene TRBV5-4 combines with J gene TRBJ1-2; 10 bases map to TRBD1. Germline V gives CDR1 SGHNT, CDR2 YYREEE (reference sequence). The length of the CDR3 is 14 residues. V shed 4 bases and J 3 bases; nucleotides not matched to a gene: 3.

This chain connects TRBV6-5 to TRBJ2-7; 10 bases match TRBD2. Germline loops: CDR1 MNHEY, CDR2 SVGAGI. The CDR3 spans 15 residues. The ends lost 0 bases at V and 4 bases at J; junction bases unmatched: 3. This chain's CDR3 is CASSYSSSGSYEQYF. CDR3 coding DNA: TGTGCCAGCAGTTACTCGTCTAGCGGGAGTTACGAGCAGTACTTC.

V usage is TRBV30 and J usage is TRBJ2-3, with TRBD2 matching 8 bases. The J segment lost 0 bases and the V segment lost 2 bases, leaving 4 bases of the junction unmatched. From germline, CDR1 is GTSNPN and CDR2 SVGIG (reference sequence). CDR3 length equals 15 residues. CDR3 protein: CAWSPGLASTDTQYF. The CDR3, as DNA: TGTGCCTGGAGTCCCGGACTAGCTAGCACAGATACGCAGTATTTT.